What follows is one T cell receptor beta chain and its context. The antigen is undetermined. These data come from a study of T cell responses to AZD1222 COVID-19 vaccine. Whole-study results and caveats: No day 14 peak samples; only post-peak repertoires were characterized. Unmutated variant regions are reportedly the target of nearly half of TCRs that are spike-specific. White British ancestry dominated among donors, who included more females, and clonal diversity was possibly underestimated.

The CDR3 has 15 amino acids. In germline, CDR1 is KGHSH, CDR2 LQKENI. Losses at the gene ends were 1 base for V and 9 bases for J; bases not matched to a gene: 7. Assay: immunoSEQ multiplex PCR; the TCRdb copy retains only in-frame clones and omits some. The repertoire consists of 140,000 or so clones, with roughly 93% occurring once and the leading ten covering just under 2%. This chain uses TRBV18 with TRBJ2-1, with 9 bases identical to TRBD2. The receptor was derived from an adult who received the AZD1222 COVID-19 vaccine. The sequences come from peripheral blood, collected 28 days after the second AZD1222 dose. The CDR3 protein is CASSPLREGPFEQFF. For the CDR3, the DNA is TGTGCCAGCTCACCACTGCGGGAGGGCCCTTTTGAGCAGTTCTTC.